The source of this TCR beta chain is a study of blood T cell repertoires in COVID-19. Background on the study: Specimens from acute and convalescent COVID-19 originated in the United States, Italy and Spain.

As originally analysed: The assay estimated nucleated cells by amplifying reference gene primers. The data were produced by immunoSEQ multiplex PCR, yet TCRdb's version contains in-frame clones alone and is incomplete. That table is the source of V, J and clone size, and D and trimming were worked out from the DNA. The table records approximately 240,000 clones, roughly 81% of them present only once. Germline lookup yields CDR1 LGHDT and CDR2 YNNKEL (reference sequence). The CDR3 is 15 amino acids. Trimming shortened V by 0 bases and J by 5 bases, and 8 bases separated the two germline ends. J is TRBJ1-6 and V is TRBV3-1 (or the pseudogene TRBV3-2); D is unresolved. The specimen was peripheral blood. This TCR was recovered from a man aged 45-60 years who had recovered from COVID-19. In nucleotides, the CDR3 is TGTGCCAGCAGCCAAGATTGGCGGGATAATTCACCCCTCCACTTT. Residues: CASSQDWRDNSPLHF.